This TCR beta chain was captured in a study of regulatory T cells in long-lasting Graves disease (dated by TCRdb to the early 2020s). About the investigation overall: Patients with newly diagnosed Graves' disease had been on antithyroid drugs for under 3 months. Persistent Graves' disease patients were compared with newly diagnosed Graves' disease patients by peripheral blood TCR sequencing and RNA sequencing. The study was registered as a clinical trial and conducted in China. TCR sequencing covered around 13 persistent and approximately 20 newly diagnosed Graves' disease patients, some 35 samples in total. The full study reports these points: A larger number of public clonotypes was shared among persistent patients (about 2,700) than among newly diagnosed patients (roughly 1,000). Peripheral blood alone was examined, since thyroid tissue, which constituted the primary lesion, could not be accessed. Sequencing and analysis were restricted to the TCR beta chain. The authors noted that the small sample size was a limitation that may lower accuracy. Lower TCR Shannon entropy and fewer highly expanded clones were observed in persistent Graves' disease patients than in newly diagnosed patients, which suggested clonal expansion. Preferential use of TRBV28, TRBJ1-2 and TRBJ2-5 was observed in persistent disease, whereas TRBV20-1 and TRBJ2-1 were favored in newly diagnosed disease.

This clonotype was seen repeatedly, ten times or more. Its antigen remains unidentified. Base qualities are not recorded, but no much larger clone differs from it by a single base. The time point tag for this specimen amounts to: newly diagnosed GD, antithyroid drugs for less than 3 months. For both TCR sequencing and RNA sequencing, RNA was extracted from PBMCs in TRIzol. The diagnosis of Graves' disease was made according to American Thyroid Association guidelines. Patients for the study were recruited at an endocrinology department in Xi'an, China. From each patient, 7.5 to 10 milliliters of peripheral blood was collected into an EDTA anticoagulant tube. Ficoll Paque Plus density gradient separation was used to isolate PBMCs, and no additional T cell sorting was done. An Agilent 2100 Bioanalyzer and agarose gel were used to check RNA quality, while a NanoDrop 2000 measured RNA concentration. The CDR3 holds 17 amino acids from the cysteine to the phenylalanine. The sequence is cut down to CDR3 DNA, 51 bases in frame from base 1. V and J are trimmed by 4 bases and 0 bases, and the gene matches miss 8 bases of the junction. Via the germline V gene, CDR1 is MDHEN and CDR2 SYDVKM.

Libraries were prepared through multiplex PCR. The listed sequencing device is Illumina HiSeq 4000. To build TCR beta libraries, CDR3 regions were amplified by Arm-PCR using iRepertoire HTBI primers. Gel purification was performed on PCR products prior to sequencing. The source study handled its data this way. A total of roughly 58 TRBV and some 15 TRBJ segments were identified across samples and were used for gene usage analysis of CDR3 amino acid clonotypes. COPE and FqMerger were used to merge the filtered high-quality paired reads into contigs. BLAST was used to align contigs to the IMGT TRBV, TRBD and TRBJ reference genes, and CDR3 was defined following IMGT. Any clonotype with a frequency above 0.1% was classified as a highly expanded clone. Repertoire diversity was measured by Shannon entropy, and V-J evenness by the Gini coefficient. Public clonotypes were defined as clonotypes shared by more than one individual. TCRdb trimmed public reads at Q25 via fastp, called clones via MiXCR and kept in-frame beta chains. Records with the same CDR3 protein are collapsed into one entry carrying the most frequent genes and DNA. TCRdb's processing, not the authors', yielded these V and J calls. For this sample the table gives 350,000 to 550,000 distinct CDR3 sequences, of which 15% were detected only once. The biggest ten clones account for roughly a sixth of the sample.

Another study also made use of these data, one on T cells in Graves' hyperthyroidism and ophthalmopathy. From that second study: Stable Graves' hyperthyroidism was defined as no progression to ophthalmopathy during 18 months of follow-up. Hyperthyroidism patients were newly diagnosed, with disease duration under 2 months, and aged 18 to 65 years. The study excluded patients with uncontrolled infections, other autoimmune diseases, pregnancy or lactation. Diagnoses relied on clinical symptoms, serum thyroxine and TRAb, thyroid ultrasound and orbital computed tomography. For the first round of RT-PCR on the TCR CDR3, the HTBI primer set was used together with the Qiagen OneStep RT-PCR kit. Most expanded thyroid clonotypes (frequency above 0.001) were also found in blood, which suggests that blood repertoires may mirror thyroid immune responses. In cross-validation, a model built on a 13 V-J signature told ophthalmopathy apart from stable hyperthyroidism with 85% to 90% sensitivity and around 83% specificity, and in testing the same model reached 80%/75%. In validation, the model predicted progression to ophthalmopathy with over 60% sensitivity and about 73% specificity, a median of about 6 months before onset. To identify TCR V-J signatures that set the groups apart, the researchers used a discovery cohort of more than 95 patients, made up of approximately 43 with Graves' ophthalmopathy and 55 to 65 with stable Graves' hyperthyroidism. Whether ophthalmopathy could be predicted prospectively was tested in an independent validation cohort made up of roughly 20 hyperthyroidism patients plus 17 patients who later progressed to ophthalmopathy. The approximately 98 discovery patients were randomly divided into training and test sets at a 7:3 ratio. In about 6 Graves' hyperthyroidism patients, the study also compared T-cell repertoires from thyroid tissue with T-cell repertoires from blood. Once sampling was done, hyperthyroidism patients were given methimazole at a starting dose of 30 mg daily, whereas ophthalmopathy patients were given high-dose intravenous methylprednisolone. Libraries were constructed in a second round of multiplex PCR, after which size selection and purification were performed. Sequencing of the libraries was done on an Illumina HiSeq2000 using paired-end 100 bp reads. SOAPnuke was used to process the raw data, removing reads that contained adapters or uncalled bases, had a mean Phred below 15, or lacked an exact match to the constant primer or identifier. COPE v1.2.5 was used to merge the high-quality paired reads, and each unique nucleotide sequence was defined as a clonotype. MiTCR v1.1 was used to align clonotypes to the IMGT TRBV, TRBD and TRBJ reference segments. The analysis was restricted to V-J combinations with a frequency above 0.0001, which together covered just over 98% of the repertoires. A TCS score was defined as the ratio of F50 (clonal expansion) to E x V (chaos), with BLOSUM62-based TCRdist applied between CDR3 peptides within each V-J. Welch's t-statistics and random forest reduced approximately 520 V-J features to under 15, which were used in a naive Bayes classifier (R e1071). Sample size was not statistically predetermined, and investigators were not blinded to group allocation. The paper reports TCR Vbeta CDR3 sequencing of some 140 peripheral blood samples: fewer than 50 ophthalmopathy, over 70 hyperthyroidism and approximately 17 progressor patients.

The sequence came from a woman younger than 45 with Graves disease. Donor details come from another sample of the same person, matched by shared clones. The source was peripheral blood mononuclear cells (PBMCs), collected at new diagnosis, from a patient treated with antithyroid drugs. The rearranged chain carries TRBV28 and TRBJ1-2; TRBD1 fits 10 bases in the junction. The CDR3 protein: CASSSPGQGLSNYGYTF. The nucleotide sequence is TGTGCCAGCAGTTCCCCGGGACAGGGGCTCTCTAACTATGGCTACACCTTC.